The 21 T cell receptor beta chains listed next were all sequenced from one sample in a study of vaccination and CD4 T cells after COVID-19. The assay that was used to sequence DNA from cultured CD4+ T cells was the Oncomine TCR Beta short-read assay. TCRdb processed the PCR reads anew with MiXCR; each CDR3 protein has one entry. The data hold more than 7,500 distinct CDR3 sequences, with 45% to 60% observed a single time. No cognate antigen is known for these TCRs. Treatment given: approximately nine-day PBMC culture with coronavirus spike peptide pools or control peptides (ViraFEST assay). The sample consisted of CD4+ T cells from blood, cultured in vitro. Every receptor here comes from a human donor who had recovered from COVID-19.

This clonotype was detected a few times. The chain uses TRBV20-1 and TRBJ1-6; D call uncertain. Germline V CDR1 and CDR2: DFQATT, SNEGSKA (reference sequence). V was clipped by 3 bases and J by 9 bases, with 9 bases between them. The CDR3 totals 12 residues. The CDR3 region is CSARGRSSPLHF. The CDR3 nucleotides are TGCAGTGCTAGGGGGAGGAGTTCACCCCTCCACTTT.

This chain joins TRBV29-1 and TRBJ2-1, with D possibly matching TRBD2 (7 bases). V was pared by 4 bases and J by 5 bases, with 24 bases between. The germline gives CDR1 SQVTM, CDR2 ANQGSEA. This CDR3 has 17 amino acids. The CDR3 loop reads CSVGPPNKGGPNNEQFF. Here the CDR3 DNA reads TGCAGCGTTGGACCCCCCAATAAGGGGGGGCCCAACAATGAGCAGTTCTTC.

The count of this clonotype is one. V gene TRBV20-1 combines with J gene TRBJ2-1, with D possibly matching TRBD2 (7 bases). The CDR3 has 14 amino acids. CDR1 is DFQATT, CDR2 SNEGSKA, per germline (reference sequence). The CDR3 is CSNSGGGNGNEQFF. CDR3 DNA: TGCAGCAACTCTGGGGGGGGCAATGGGAATGAGCAGTTCTTC.

The CDR3 coding sequence is TGTGCCAGCAGGATTGGGGTTGGAACCAATCAGCCCCAGCATTTT. It is translated as CASRIGVGTNQPQHF. This chain uses TRBV6-1 with TRBJ1-5, with D unresolved. Germline assignment: CDR1 MNHNS and CDR2 SASEGT. The V gene lost 6 bases and the J gene lost 3 bases, with 15 bases spanning the gap. The length of the CDR3 is 15 residues.

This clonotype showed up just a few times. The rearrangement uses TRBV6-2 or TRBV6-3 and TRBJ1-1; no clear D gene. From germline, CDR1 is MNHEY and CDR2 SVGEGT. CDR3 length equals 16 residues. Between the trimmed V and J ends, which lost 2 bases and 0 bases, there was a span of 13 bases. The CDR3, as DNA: TGTGCCAGCAGTTACGGTGAGATAAGAGTGAACACTGAAGCTTTCTTT. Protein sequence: CASSYGEIRVNTEAFF.

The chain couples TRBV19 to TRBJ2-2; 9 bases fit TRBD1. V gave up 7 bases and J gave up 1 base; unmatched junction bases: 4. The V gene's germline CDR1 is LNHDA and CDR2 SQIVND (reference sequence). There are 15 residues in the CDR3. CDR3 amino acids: CASTDRGGNTGELFF. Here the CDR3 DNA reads TGTGCCAGTACTGACAGGGGGGGGAACACCGGGGAGCTGTTTTTT. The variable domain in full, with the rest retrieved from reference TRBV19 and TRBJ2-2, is DGGITQSPKYLFRKEGQNVTLSCEQNLNHDAMYWYRQDPGQGLRLIYYSQIVNDFQKGDIAEGYSVSREKKESFPLTVTSAQKNPTAFYLCASTDRGGNTGELFFGEGSRLTVL.

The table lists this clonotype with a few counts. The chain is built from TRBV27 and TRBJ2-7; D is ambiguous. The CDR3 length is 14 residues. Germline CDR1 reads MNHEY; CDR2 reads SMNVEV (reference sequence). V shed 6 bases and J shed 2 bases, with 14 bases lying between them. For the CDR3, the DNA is TGTGCCAGCAGATTAGGACGGCGTACCTACGAGCAGTACTTC. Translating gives CASRLGRRTYEQYF.

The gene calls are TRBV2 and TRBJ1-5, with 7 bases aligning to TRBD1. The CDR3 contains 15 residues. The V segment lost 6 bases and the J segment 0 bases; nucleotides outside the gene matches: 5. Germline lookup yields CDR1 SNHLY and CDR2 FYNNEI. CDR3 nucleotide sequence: TGTGCCAGCAGATCCAGGGGGTATAGCAATCAGCCCCAGCATTTT. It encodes CASRSRGYSNQPQHF.

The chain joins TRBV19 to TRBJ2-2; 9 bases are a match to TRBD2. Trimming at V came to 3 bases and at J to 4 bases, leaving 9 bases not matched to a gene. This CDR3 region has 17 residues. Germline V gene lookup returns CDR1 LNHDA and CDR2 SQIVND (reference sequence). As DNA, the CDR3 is TGTGCCAGTAGTATGAGGAGGGCGGGGGGGCTCACCGGGGAGCTGTTTTTT. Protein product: CASSMRRAGGLTGELFF. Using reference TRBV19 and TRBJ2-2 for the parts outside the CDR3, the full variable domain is DGGITQSPKYLFRKEGQNVTLSCEQNLNHDAMYWYRQDPGQGLRLIYYSQIVNDFQKGDIAEGYSVSREKKESFPLTVTSAQKNPTAFYLCASSMRRAGGLTGELFFGEGSRLTVL.

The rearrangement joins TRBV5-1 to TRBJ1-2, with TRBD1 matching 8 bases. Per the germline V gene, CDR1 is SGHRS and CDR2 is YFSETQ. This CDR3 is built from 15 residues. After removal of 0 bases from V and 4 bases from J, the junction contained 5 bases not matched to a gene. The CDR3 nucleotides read TGCGCCAGCAGCTTGGCCGCGGGACAGGCCTATGGCTACACCTTC. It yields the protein CASSLAAGQAYGYTF.

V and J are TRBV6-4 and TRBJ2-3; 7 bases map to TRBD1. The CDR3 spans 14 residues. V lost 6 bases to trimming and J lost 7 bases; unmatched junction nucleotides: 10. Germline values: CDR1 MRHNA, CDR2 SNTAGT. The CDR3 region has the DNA TGTGCCAGCAGCATCCACAGGGGCGACAATACGCAGTATTTT. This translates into CASSIHRGDNTQYF.

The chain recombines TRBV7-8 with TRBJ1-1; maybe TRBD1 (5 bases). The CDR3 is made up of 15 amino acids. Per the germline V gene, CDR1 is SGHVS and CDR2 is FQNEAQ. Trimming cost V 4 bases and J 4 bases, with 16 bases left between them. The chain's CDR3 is CASSSTLGPGTEAFF. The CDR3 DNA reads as TGTGCCAGCAGCTCCACCCTGGGACCCGGCACTGAAGCTTTCTTT.

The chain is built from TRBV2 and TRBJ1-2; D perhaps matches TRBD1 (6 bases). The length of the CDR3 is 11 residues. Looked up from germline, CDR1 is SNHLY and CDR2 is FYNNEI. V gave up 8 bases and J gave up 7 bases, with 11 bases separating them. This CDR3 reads CASRRGGGYTF. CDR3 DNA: TGTGCCAGCCGGAGGGGGGGTGGCTACACCTTC.

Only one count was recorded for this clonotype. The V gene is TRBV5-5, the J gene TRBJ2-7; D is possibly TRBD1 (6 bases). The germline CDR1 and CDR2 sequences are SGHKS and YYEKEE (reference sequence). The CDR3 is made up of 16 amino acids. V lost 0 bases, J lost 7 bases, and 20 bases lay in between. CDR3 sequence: CASSLERGTPRGEQYF. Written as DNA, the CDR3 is TGTGCCAGCAGCTTGGAAAGAGGGACACCCAGGGGTGAGCAGTACTTC.

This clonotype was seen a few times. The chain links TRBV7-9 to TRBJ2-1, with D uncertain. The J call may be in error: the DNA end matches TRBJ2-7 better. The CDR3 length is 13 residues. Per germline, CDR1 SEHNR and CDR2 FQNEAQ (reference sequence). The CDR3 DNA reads TGTGCCAGCAATAGACTCGCAGCAGAGGAGCAGTACTTC. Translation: CASNRLAAEEQYF.

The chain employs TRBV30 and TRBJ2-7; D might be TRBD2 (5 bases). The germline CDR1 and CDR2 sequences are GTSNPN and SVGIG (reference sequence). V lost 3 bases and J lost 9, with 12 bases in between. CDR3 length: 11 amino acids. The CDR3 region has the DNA TGTGCCTGGAGGGGGATGGAGGCGCAGTACTTC. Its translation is CAWRGMEAQYF.

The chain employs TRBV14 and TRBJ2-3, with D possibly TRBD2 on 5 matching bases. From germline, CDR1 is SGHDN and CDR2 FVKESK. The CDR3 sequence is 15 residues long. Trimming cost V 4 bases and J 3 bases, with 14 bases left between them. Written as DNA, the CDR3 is TGTGCCAGCAGCCCTTGGCTAGCTGGTACAGATACGCAGTATTTT. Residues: CASSPWLAGTDTQYF.

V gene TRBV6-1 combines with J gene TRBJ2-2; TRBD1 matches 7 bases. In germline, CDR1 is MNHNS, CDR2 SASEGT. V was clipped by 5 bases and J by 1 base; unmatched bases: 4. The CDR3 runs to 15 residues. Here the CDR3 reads CASSLRTGNTGELFF. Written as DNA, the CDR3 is TGTGCCAGCAGTCTACGGACAGGGAACACCGGGGAGCTGTTTTTT.

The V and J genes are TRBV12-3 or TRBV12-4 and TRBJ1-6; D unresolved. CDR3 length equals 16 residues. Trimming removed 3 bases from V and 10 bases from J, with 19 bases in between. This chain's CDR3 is CASSFHKGGSNSPLHF. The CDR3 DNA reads TGTGCCAGCAGTTTTCATAAGGGAGGCAGCAACTCACCCCTCCACTTT.

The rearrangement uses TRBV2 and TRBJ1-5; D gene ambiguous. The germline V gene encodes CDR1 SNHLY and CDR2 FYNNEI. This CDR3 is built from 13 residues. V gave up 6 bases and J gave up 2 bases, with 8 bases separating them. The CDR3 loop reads CASSNDGNQPQHF. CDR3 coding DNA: TGTGCCAGCAGCAATGACGGCAATCAGCCCCAGCATTTT. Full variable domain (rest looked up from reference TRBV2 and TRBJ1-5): EPEVTQTPSHQVTQMGQEVILRCVPISNHLYFYWYRQILGQKVEFLVSFYNNEISEKSEIFDDQFSVERPDGSNFTLKIRSTKLEDSAMYFCASSNDGNQPQHFGDGTRLSIL.

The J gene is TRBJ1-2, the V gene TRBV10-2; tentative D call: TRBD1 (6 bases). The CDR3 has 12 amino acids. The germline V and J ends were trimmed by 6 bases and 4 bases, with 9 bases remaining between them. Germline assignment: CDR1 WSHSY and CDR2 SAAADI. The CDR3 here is CASRTDSYGYTF. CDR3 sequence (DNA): TGCGCCAGCAGAACGGACAGCTATGGCTACACCTTC.